This T cell receptor (beta chain) was identified during a study of T cell clusters in autoimmune cytopenias. Considering frequency, this clonotype is medium-sized. This CDR3 has 17 amino acids. Multiplex touch-down PCR amplified TRB using TRB-A and TRB-B pools in one tube. TCRdb reanalyzed the multiplex PCR reads, giving one entry per CDR3 protein sequence and no DNA. This sample's table has 5,500 to 8,000 distinct CDR3 sequences. Some 40,000 genome equivalents of blood DNA were amplified for TRB. These data were also filed under a second study, of T cell repertoires in aging, cancer and after chemotherapy.

This rearrangement joins TRBV12-3 or TRBV12-4 to TRBJ1-2; TCRdb gives TRBD1 as the D gene, but with no DNA this cannot be confirmed. The source of this sequence is a human donor in good health. The specimen sequenced was peripheral blood. The CDR3 is CASSLLIVRGLNDGYTF.